The 23 T cell receptor beta chains presented below share a single source sample, sequenced in a study of CD8+CD57+ T cells in acquired aplastic anemia. In patients chosen for sequencing, flow cytometry had shown CD8+CD57+ cell expansion. The template for TCR beta VDJ and CDR3 sequence profiling was genomic DNA. A single record per CDR3 protein comes from TCRdb applying MiXCR to the reads. The table has about 240,000 distinct CDR3 sequences, roughly half seen once; the top ten hold 7% to 9.5%. Input material: sorted CD4+, CD8+, or CD8+CD57+ T cells (not recorded which) from PBMCs. The origin of the receptors is a human donor with aplastic anemia.

The chain carries TRBV7-9 and TRBJ2-1; 9 bases agree with TRBD2. The CDR3 is made up of 15 amino acids. Germline V gene lookup returns CDR1 SEHNR and CDR2 FQNEAQ (reference sequence). Unmatched junction bases numbered 10, after V lost 5 bases and J lost 8 bases. Here the CDR3 reads CASSQGQRGVHEQFF. The DNA of the CDR3 is TGTGCCAGCAGCCAGGGCCAGCGGGGGGTGCATGAGCAGTTCTTC.

Many counts were recorded for this clonotype. V usage is TRBV7-9 and J usage is TRBJ2-2; 9 nucleotides agree with TRBD1. The trim removed 5 bases at V and 1 base at J, leaving 8 bases unmatched. The CDR3 covers 17 residues. Germline V gene sequence: CDR1 SEHNR, CDR2 FQNEAQ (reference sequence). CDR3 protein: CASSPSLDRGNTGELFF. For the CDR3, the DNA is TGTGCCAGCAGCCCAAGCTTGGACAGGGGGAACACCGGGGAGCTGTTTTTT.

V gene TRBV7-9 combines with J gene TRBJ1-2, with TRBD1 matching 7 bases. The CDR3 sequence is 14 residues long. Germline V lookup: CDR1 SEHNR, CDR2 FQNEAQ (reference sequence). V was pared by 5 bases and J by 5 bases, with 8 bases of the junction left unmatched. This CDR3 reads CASSAIGTEYGYTF. The CDR3 DNA follows: TGTGCCAGCAGCGCGATCGGGACAGAGTATGGCTACACCTTC. Full variable domain (outside the CDR3, taken from reference TRBV7-9 and TRBJ1-2): DTGVSQNPRHKITKRGQNVTFRCDPISEHNRLYWYRQTLGQGPEFLTYFQNEAQLEKSRLLSDRFSAERPKGSFSTLEIQRTEQGDSAMYLCASSAIGTEYGYTFGSGTRLTVV.

This sequence joins TRBV2 and TRBJ2-1; D is ambiguous. This CDR3 is 14 amino acids long. Between the trimmed V and J ends, which lost 4 bases and 5 bases, there was a span of 12 bases. Germline CDR1 is SNHLY and CDR2 is FYNNEI. CDR3: CASSATLRNNEQFF. The CDR3, as DNA: TGTGCCAGCAGTGCTACTCTCCGAAACAATGAGCAGTTCTTC.

This sequence joins TRBV29-1 and TRBJ2-7; no reliable D call. The CDR3 is 11 residues long. The germline V and J ends were trimmed by 5 bases and 2 bases, with 7 bases remaining between them. Germline CDR1 and CDR2: SQVTM and ANQGSEA. The CDR3 here is CSVRSPYEQYF. The CDR3, as DNA: TGCAGCGTTCGTAGCCCCTACGAGCAGTACTTC.

The chain recombines TRBV6-1 with TRBJ1-3; D is ambiguous. V lost 1 base and J lost 0, with 7 bases in between. The CDR3 length is 15 residues. Germline V gene sequence: CDR1 MNHNS, CDR2 SASEGT. CDR3 in amino acids: CASSEGEGSGNTIYF. CDR3 DNA sequence: TGTGCCAGCAGTGAAGGGGAGGGCTCTGGAAACACCATATATTTT.

This clonotype was counted a few times. The chain couples TRBV30 to TRBJ2-5; no definite D call. The V end was cut by 2 bases, the J end by 0 bases, with 7 bases between. The CDR3 runs 13 residues. The germline V gene encodes CDR1 GTSNPN and CDR2 SVGIG (reference sequence). CDR3 region: CAWSWANQETQYF. As DNA, the CDR3 is TGTGCCTGGAGTTGGGCTAACCAAGAGACCCAGTACTTC.

As concerns this clonotype: This may come from a read error, since a much larger clone is one base off. CDR3 DNA: TGTGCCAGCAGCTACGAAATCTTTGGCACCACTGAAGCTTTCTTT. The encoded protein is CASSYEIFGTTEAFF. V usage is TRBV7-8 and J usage is TRBJ1-1; D gene ambiguous. The CDR3 has 15 amino acids. V was shortened by 4 bases and J by 4 bases, with 16 bases between the two germline ends. Germline V gene data show CDR1 as SGHVS and CDR2 as FQNEAQ.

In its sample, this clonotype was seen a few times. The rearrangement links TRBV30 to TRBJ1-1; the D gene is possibly TRBD1 (6 bases). This CDR3 has 15 amino acids. Trimming shortened V by 3 bases and J by 5 bases, and 19 bases separated the two germline ends. Germline V gives CDR1 GTSNPN, CDR2 SVGIG (reference sequence). For the CDR3, the DNA is TGTGCCTGGAGCATAGGGGGGACCGGGGGGACTGAAGCTTTCTTT. The encoded protein is CAWSIGGTGGTEAFF.

CDR3 sequence (DNA): TGTGCCATCAGTGAGTCGGGGGATAGGGCAGGCTACGAGCAGTACTTC. Translated: CAISESGDRAGYEQYF. The chain combines TRBV10-3 with TRBJ2-7; D may be TRBD1 or TRBD2 (5 bases each). This CDR3 contains 16 residues. Germline CDR1 and CDR2: ENHRY and SYGVKD. V was cut by 0 bases and J by 3 bases, with 15 bases left in between.

The V call is TRBV7-6, the J call TRBJ2-5; no clear D gene. Germline V CDR1 and CDR2: SGHVS, FNYEAQ. This CDR3 is 11 amino acids long. V was clipped by 7 bases and J by 1 base, with 4 bases between them. The CDR3 DNA sequence: TGTGCCAGCACCCTCCAAGAGACCCAGTACTTC. It codes for CASTLQETQYF.

This clonotype was counted a few times. This chain joins TRBV5-1 and TRBJ2-2; no clear D gene. CDR1 and CDR2 from the germline V gene are SGHRS and YFSETQ. The CDR3 consists of 15 residues. The V end was cut by 0 bases, the J end by 9 bases, with 15 bases between. In DNA, the CDR3 is TGCGCCAGCAGCTTGGAACGGACCCAACACCGGGAGCTGTTTTTT. Its translation: CASSLERTQHRELFF.

This clonotype was seen many times. This CDR3 is CASRPDDRARETQYF. The CDR3 nucleotides are TGCGCCAGCAGACCAGATGACAGGGCCCGAGAGACCCAGTACTTC. The V and J genes are TRBV5-1 and TRBJ2-5, with 7 bases lining up with TRBD1. J was trimmed by 4 bases and V by 5 bases; bases with no gene match: 11. Germline loops: CDR1 SGHRS, CDR2 YFSETQ. This CDR3 is 15 amino acids long.

The rearrangement joins TRBV20-1 to TRBJ1-1, with D tentatively TRBD1 (6 bases). Germline V gene data show CDR1 as DFQATT and CDR2 as SNEGSKA (reference sequence). Trimming removed 3 bases at V and 5 bases at J, with 13 bases between. The CDR3 has 13 amino acids. This CDR3 reads CSASPQGETEAFF. The CDR3 DNA is TGCAGTGCTAGTCCACAGGGAGAAACTGAAGCTTTCTTT.

This rearrangement joins TRBV25-1 to TRBJ1-2; no reliable D call. V lost 6 bases to trimming and J lost 7 bases, with 9 bases between them. CDR1 MGHDK and CDR2 SYGVNS come from the germline V gene. The CDR3 is made up of 11 amino acids. The CDR3 here is CASSLGFGYTF. Here the CDR3 DNA reads TGTGCCAGCAGCCTTGGGTTTGGCTACACCTTC.

This clonotype was seen just once. The chain links TRBV24-1 to TRBJ1-5, with D tentatively TRBD1 (5 bases). Deletions cut 8 bases from V and 5 bases from J, with 9 bases between. The V gene's germline CDR1 is KGHDR and CDR2 SFDVKD. The CDR3 extends over 12 amino acids. CDR3 amino acids: CATIFRDQPQHF. For the CDR3, the DNA is TGTGCCACCATTTTCAGGGATCAGCCCCAGCATTTT.

The rearrangement links TRBV9 to TRBJ1-6; D is unresolved. With 0 bases removed from V and 3 bases from J, the gap between germline ends came to 10 bases. The CDR3 has 16 amino acids. Germline values: CDR1 SGDLS, CDR2 YYNGEE. CDR3 sequence (DNA): TGTGCCAGCAGCGTAGATGGACGGGACTATAATTCACCCCTCCACTTT. Encoded protein: CASSVDGRDYNSPLHF. Full variable domain (rest looked up from reference TRBV9 and TRBJ1-6): DSGVTQTPKHLITATGQRVTLRCSPRSGDLSVYWYQQSLDQGLQFLIQYYNGEERAKGNILERFSAQQFPDLHSELNLSSLELGDSALYFCASSVDGRDYNSPLHFGNGTRLTVT.

In its sample, this clonotype was seen many times. V and J are TRBV6-2 or TRBV6-3 and TRBJ1-2; no definite D call. The ends were cut back, 0 bases at V and 6 bases at J, with 11 bases in the middle. The CDR3 runs 14 residues. Germline values: CDR1 MNHEY, CDR2 SVGEGT. The CDR3 spells CASSYSRVDDGYTF. CDR3 bases: TGTGCCAGCAGTTACTCTAGAGTTGACGATGGCTACACCTTC.

The gene calls are TRBV7-9 and TRBJ1-2, with D maybe TRBD1 (6 bases). This CDR3 has 16 amino acids. Trimming took off 6 bases at V and 5 bases at J, with 22 bases between the two ends. From germline, CDR1 is SEHNR and CDR2 FQNEAQ (reference sequence). CDR3 amino acids: CASSKAEDRHLYGYTF. DNA of the CDR3: TGTGCCAGCAGTAAAGCGGAAGACAGGCACCTATATGGCTACACCTTC.

Comments on this clonotype: A read error is possible here, since a much larger clone lies one base away. This chain joins TRBV19 and TRBJ2-5; D remains ambiguous. The CDR3 contains 15 residues. In germline, CDR1 is LNHDA, CDR2 SQIVND (reference sequence). CDR3 residues: CTSSIDHSRQETQYF. The CDR3 DNA reads TGTACCAGTAGTATAGATCACAGCAGGCAAGAGACCCAGTACTTC.

Ten or more counts support this clonotype. The chain couples TRBV27 to TRBJ1-6, with a possible D match to TRBD1 (6 bases). The CDR3 spans 15 residues. Between the trimmed V and J ends, which lost 6 bases and 2 bases, there was a span of 11 bases. Germline CDR1 MNHEY, CDR2 SMNVEV (reference sequence). The CDR3 DNA is TGTGCCAGCAGCCCACAGGGCACCTATAATTCACCCCTCCACTTT. This translates into CASSPQGTYNSPLHF.

This clonotype was seen at least ten times. The chain is built from TRBV5-1 and TRBJ2-3; 8 bases match TRBD2. The CDR3 length is 16 residues. CDR1 is SGHRS and CDR2 is YFSETQ in the germline V gene. V lost 0 bases, J lost 0 bases, and 3 bases stayed unmatched. CDR3 DNA: TGCGCCAGCAGCTTGGAAGCTAGCGGGAGCACAGATACGCAGTATTTT. Translation: CASSLEASGSTDTQYF.

As to this clonotype: No conserved phenylalanine or tryptophan is present at the end of the CDR3, so a read error is the likely explanation. V usage is TRBV15 and J usage is TRBJ2-5; D is perhaps TRBD2 (5 bases). Trimming pared 8 bases from V and 5 bases from J, leaving 18 bases between. Germline V gene sequence: CDR1 LNHNV, CDR2 YYDKDF (reference sequence). This CDR3 region has 14 residues. CDR3 protein: CATSRRGLGETQYL. Here the CDR3 DNA reads TGTGCCACCTCCCGGAGAGGGTTGGGGGAGACCCAGTACCTC.